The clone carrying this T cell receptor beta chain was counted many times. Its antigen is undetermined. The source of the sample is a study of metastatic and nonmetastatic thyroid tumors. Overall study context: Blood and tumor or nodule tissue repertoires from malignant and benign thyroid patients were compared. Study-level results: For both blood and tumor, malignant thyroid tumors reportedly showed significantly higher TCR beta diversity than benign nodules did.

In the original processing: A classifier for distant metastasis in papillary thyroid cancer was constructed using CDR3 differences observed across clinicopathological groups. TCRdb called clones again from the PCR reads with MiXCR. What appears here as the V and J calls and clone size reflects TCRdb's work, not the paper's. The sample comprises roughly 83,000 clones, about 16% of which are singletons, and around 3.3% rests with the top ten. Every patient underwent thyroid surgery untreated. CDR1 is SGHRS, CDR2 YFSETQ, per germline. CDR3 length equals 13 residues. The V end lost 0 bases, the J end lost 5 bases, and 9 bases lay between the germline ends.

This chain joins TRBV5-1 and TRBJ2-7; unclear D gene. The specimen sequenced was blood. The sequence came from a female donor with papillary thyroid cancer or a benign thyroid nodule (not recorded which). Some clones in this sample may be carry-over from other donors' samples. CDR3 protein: CASSLDRANEQYF. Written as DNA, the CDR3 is TGCGCCAGCAGCTTGGATCGGGCCAACGAGCAGTACTTC.